The 26 T cell receptor beta chains listed next were all sequenced from one sample in a study of T cells after yellow fever vaccination. TCRdb recomputed calls from the 5' RACE reads with MiXCR, one row per CDR3 protein. The sample includes a few hundred thousand distinct CDR3 sequences, over 4% of them seen just once. Specimen: PBMCs, collected 5 days after the yellow fever booster vaccination. Receptor source: a man between 18 and 29 years old who received the YFV17D yellow fever vaccine.

This clonotype has only a few counts. This chain connects TRBV6-1 to TRBJ1-5; D remains unclear. The CDR3 has 15 amino acids. Trimming stripped 0 bases from V and 5 bases from J, with 11 bases between. The germline V gene has CDR1 MNHNS and CDR2 SASEGT. The CDR3 sequence is CASSEAPSSHQPQHF. As DNA, the CDR3 is TGTGCCAGCAGTGAAGCCCCGTCCAGTCATCAGCCCCAGCATTTT.

This clonotype was seen repeatedly, ten times or more. The CDR3 bases are TGTGCCAGCAGTTTAGAGACAGAATACACTGAAGCTTTCTTT. Translation gives CASSLETEYTEAFF. The chain carries TRBV12-3 or TRBV12-4 and TRBJ1-1; D may be TRBD1 (5 bases). V lost 1 base, J lost 3 bases, and 9 bases lay in between. This CDR3 region has 14 residues.

This clonotype appeared a few times. V gene TRBV6-5 combines with J gene TRBJ1-4; D gene unclear. The CDR3 covers 14 residues. Germline values: CDR1 MNHEY, CDR2 SVGAGI. Trimming removed 5 bases from V and 0 bases from J, with 7 bases in between. The CDR3 sequence is CASSGAATNEKLFF. CDR3 nucleotides: TGTGCCAGCAGTGGAGCGGCAACTAATGAAAAACTGTTTTTT.

The table lists this clonotype with many counts. The rearrangement uses TRBV5-5 and TRBJ2-3; D possibly uses TRBD1 or TRBD2 (5 bases each). V shed 2 bases and J shed 7 bases, with 8 bases lying between them. CDR1 and CDR2 from the germline V gene are SGHKS and YYEKEE (reference sequence). This CDR3 is built from 12 residues. Written as DNA, the CDR3 is TGTGCCAGCAGCTTCGGGGCACATACGCAGTATTTT. Amino acids: CASSFGAHTQYF.

This clonotype occurred a few times. V gene TRBV5-1 combines with J gene TRBJ1-4, with D tentatively TRBD1 (5 bases). Per the germline V gene, CDR1 is SGHRS and CDR2 is YFSETQ. This CDR3 is 15 amino acids long. Trimming took 4 bases from V and 0 from J, leaving 10 bases between them. CDR3 in DNA: TGCGCCAGCAGCCCCGGGACCACAACTAATGAAAAACTGTTTTTT. Amino acids: CASSPGTTTNEKLFF. Full variable domain (missing parts from reference TRBV5-1 and TRBJ1-4): KAGVTQTPRYLIKTRGQQVTLSCSPISGHRSVSWYQQTPGQGLQFLFEYFSETQRNKGNFPGRFSGRQFSNSRSEMNVSTLELGDSALYLCASSPGTTTNEKLFFGSGTQLSVL.

This clonotype was counted only a few times. V is TRBV12-3 or TRBV12-4 and J is TRBJ1-6; D not resolved. The CDR3 runs to 11 residues. V was clipped by 3 bases and J by 14 bases, with 8 bases between them. For the CDR3, the DNA is TGTGCCAGCAGTTTCGGCGGGTCCCTCCACTTT. This gives the protein CASSFGGSLHF.

The chain uses TRBV18 and TRBJ1-1, with a possible D match to TRBD1 (5 bases). CDR1 and CDR2 (germline): KGHSH, LQKENI. With 3 bases removed from V and 1 base from J, the gap between germline ends came to 15 bases. The CDR3 is made up of 16 amino acids. This CDR3 reads CASSPQGVSGNTEAFF. The DNA of the CDR3 is TGTGCCAGCTCACCCCAAGGGGTTTCGGGGAACACTGAAGCTTTCTTT.

This clonotype has a count of ten or more. The chain joins TRBV4-1 to TRBJ1-4; possible D gene TRBD1, 5 bases. The germline CDR1 and CDR2 sequences are MGHRA and YSYEKL. The V gene lost 4 bases and the J gene lost 8 bases, with 11 bases spanning the gap. The CDR3 sequence is 13 residues long. The DNA for the CDR3 is TGCGCCAGCAGCCTGGGGGGAGCGGAAAAACTGTTTTTT. Residues: CASSLGGAEKLFF.

This clonotype was seen ten or more times. The chain has TRBV12-3 or TRBV12-4 and TRBJ2-5; no firm D call. The CDR3 extends over 11 amino acids. The V end was cut by 7 bases, the J end by 5 bases, with 8 bases between. The CDR3 is CASTLGETQYF. As DNA, the CDR3 is TGTGCCAGCACCCTGGGGGAGACCCAGTACTTC.

The sample holds a few counts of this clonotype. The chain couples TRBV7-2 to TRBJ2-3; D might be TRBD2 (6 bases). The V gene's germline CDR1 is SGHTA and CDR2 FQGNSA. V was cut by 2 bases and J by 4 bases, with 22 bases left in between. This CDR3 comprises 18 residues. The DNA of the CDR3 is TGTGCCAGCAGCTTAATCGGGGTCCGGATGCGGGGCGCAGATACGCAGTATTTT. Encoded protein: CASSLIGVRMRGADTQYF.

This clonotype was seen a handful of times. The CDR3 reads CASSGRQGPAYGYTF. For the CDR3, the DNA is TGTGCCAGCAGTGGCCGACAGGGACCAGCCTATGGCTACACCTTC. The chain links TRBV25-1 to TRBJ1-2, with 7 bases matching TRBD1. Losses at the gene ends were 4 bases for V and 4 bases for J; bases not matched to a gene: 9. The CDR3 contains 15 residues. The germline V gene has CDR1 MGHDK and CDR2 SYGVNS.

This clonotype was observed many times. The chain uses TRBV7-2 and TRBJ2-1, with a possible D match to TRBD2 (6 bases). Germline values: CDR1 SGHTA, CDR2 FQGNSA. V gave up 1 base and J gave up 5 bases, with 9 bases separating them. The length of the CDR3 is 14 residues. CDR3 nucleotides: TGTGCCAGCAGCTTAGAATGGGGGGACAATGAGCAGTTCTTC. Translated: CASSLEWGDNEQFF.

This clonotype was detected ten times or more. The rearrangement joins TRBV5-1 to TRBJ2-3; D perhaps matches TRBD2 (5 bases). The V gene's germline CDR1 is SGHRS and CDR2 YFSETQ. V was cut by 4 bases and J by 2 bases, with 23 bases left in between. The CDR3 is 18 amino acids. Here the CDR3 reads CASSPRSGWRLITDTQYF. CDR3 sequence (DNA): TGCGCCAGCAGCCCTCGATCTGGGTGGAGGCTTATCACAGATACGCAGTATTTT.

This clonotype was picked up a small number of times. DNA for the CDR3: TGTGCCAGCAGAACGGACGGCTCCTATGGCTACACCTTC. Its protein product is CASRTDGSYGYTF. V usage is TRBV6-5 and J usage is TRBJ1-2; D is undetermined. Germline assignment: CDR1 MNHEY and CDR2 SVGAGI. The CDR3 is 13 residues long. Deletions cut 6 bases from V and 4 bases from J, with 12 bases between.

This clonotype was seen at least ten times. This chain joins TRBV5-1 and TRBJ1-4, with D unclear. From germline, CDR1 is SGHRS and CDR2 YFSETQ. There are 13 residues in the CDR3. V was shortened by 2 bases and J by 4 bases, with 6 bases between the two germline ends. The DNA for the CDR3 is TGCGCCAGCAGCTTAAGGGATAATGAAAAACTGTTTTTT. This translates into CASSLRDNEKLFF.

This clonotype was observed a handful of times. The chain employs TRBV5-1 and TRBJ1-2; D not certain. CDR1 and CDR2 from the germline V gene are SGHRS and YFSETQ. The CDR3 has 14 residues. The V gene lost 1 base and the J gene lost 4 bases, with 11 bases spanning the gap. The CDR3 sequence is CASSLSGPSYGYTF. The CDR3 bases are TGCGCCAGCAGCTTGTCGGGTCCCTCCTATGGCTACACCTTC.

This clonotype was observed a handful of times. The chain is built from TRBV18 and TRBJ1-5; 8 nucleotides line up with TRBD1. Germline trimming cut 6 bases from V and 6 bases from J; bases unmatched to any gene: 10. The CDR3 sequence is 15 residues long. Germline CDR1 and CDR2: KGHSH and LQKENI. The CDR3 bases are TGTGCCAGCTCTCCTGGACAGGGTGGGGCTCAGCCCCAGCATTTT. Translating gives CASSPGQGGAQPQHF.

The chain carries TRBV14 and TRBJ2-7; D call uncertain. V was pared by 5 bases and J by 6 bases, with 17 bases between. CDR3 size: 14 residues. Per germline, CDR1 SGHDN and CDR2 FVKESK. The CDR3 nucleotides read TGTGCCAGCAGCACGAGGCCCAAGCACCCCGAGCAGTACTTC. Residues: CASSTRPKHPEQYF.

Only a few counts were recorded for this clonotype. The chain links TRBV4-3 to TRBJ2-7; no clear D gene. The length of the CDR3 is 19 residues. Per germline, CDR1 LGHNA and CDR2 YSLEER. The chain's CDR3 is CASRQVHYEPKPSSYEQYV. CDR3 nucleotides: TGCGCCAGCAGACAAGTCCATTACGAACCGAAGCCCAGCTCCTACGAGCAGTACGTC.

In its sample, this clonotype was seen a few times. The chain recombines TRBV30 with TRBJ1-5; tentative D call: TRBD1 (5 bases). V shed 2 bases and J shed 6 bases, with 14 bases lying between them. The length of the CDR3 is 14 residues. The germline CDR1 and CDR2 sequences are GTSNPN and SVGIG (reference sequence). The CDR3 DNA reads as TGTGCCTGGAGTTACGCAGGGAACAGTCAGCCCCAGCATTTT. This codes for CAWSYAGNSQPQHF. Full variable domain (outside the CDR3, taken from reference TRBV30 and TRBJ1-5): SQTIHQWPATLVQPVGSPLSLECTVEGTSNPNLYWYRQAAGRGLQLLFYSVGIGQISSEVPQNLSASRPQDRQFILSSKKLLLSDSGFYLCAWSYAGNSQPQHFGDGTRLSIL.

This chain connects TRBV6-1 to TRBJ2-7; D gene unclear. Germline CDR1 is MNHNS and CDR2 is SASEGT. The CDR3 is made up of 15 amino acids. V lost 1 base and J 0 bases, leaving 10 bases between the germline ends. Here the CDR3 DNA reads TGTGCCAGCAGTGAAGAGACCGCGAGCTCCTACGAGCAGTACTTC. This sequence encodes CASSEETASSYEQYF.

The chain uses TRBV19 and TRBJ1-5; a possible D gene is TRBD1 (5 bases). CDR1 LNHDA and CDR2 SQIVND come from the germline V gene (reference sequence). V lost 5 bases and J 3 bases, leaving 11 bases between the germline ends. The length of the CDR3 is 14 residues. CDR3 in DNA: TGTGCCAGTAGTGACAGCCGCTACAATCAGCCCCAGCATTTT. Protein sequence: CASSDSRYNQPQHF.

The chain uses TRBV5-5 and TRBJ2-1, with D possibly TRBD2 on 7 matching bases. The CDR3 runs 16 residues. With 6 bases removed from V and 7 bases from J, the gap between germline ends came to 23 bases. Germline CDR1 reads SGHKS; CDR2 reads YYEKEE (reference sequence). The CDR3 DNA is TGTGCCAGCATCAATATCCGGGGGGCGCATCGGAATGAGCAGTTCTTC. It codes for CASINIRGAHRNEQFF. Using reference TRBV5-5 and TRBJ2-1 for the parts outside the CDR3, the full variable domain is DAGVTQSPTHLIKTRGQQVTLRCSPISGHKSVSWYQQVLGQGPQFIFQYYEKEERGRGNFPDRFSARQFPNYSSELNVNALLLGDSALYLCASINIRGAHRNEQFFGPGTRLTVL.

This chain joins TRBV5-4 and TRBJ2-2, with 10 bases identical to TRBD2. J gave up 0 bases and V 5 bases, and 7 bases lay outside the gene matches. The CDR3 has 17 amino acids. Germline V gene data show CDR1 as SGHNT and CDR2 as YYREEE (reference sequence). DNA for the CDR3: TGTGCCAGCAGTACCGGGACTAGCGTGACGAACACCGGGGAGCTGTTTTTT. It is translated as CASSTGTSVTNTGELFF.

This clonotype was counted many times. The chain is built from TRBV12-3 or TRBV12-4 and TRBJ2-7; the D is unclear. This CDR3 contains 13 residues. V dropped 6 bases and J dropped 0 bases, with 9 bases sitting between them. The CDR3 bases are TGTGCCAGCAGAACCCCCACCTCCTACGAGCAGTACGTC. Protein product: CASRTPTSYEQYV.

The table lists this clonotype with many counts. V gene TRBV7-2 combines with J gene TRBJ2-7; D is ambiguous. CDR1 is SGHTA, CDR2 FQGNSA, per germline. The CDR3 sequence is 15 residues long. The germline V and J ends were trimmed by 1 base and 3 bases, with 13 bases remaining between them. CDR3 bases: TGTGCCAGCAGCTTAGATGGTGTCCCCATCTACGAGCAGTACTTC. Amino acids: CASSLDGVPIYEQYF.